This entry features one T cell receptor (beta chain) sequence. As yet, its antigen is unknown. Primers: 60 V beta forward and 13 J beta reverse. The method was immunoSEQ multiplex PCR; TCRdb's version includes in-frame clones alone and lacks a portion of them. This table holds fewer than 95,000 clones, less than 85% found once. The data were obtained in a study of glioma-infiltrating T cells after dendritic cell vaccination. On the study more broadly: Treatment, given 2003 to 2012, was autologous tumor lysate-pulsed dendritic cell vaccination.

The time point here: after dendritic cell vaccination, including at tumor progression/relapse. Before vaccination, two weeks after the third vaccination, and at progression, PBMC were collected. Points from the study as a whole: Complete blood and tumor specimen sets were limited to few patients.

Per the germline V gene, CDR1 is GTSNPN and CDR2 is SVGIG (reference sequence). The CDR3 consists of 14 residues. The J segment lost 4 bases and the V segment lost 2 bases, leaving 3 bases of the junction unmatched. This sequence joins TRBV30 and TRBJ1-5, with TRBD1 matching over 9 bases. The material sequenced was blood, taken after dendritic cell vaccination. The TCR sequence derives from a human donor with glioblastoma. The CDR3 DNA reads TGTGCCTGGAGTTTGACAGGGGGAAATCAGCCCCAGCATTTT. Translation: CAWSLTGGNQPQHF.